A selection of T cell receptor beta chains follows, all from one sample in a study of T cells in Graves' hyperthyroidism and ophthalmopathy. TCRdb reprocessed the multiplex PCR reads with MiXCR, giving one entry per CDR3 protein. The table shows approximately 640,000 distinct CDR3 sequences, with just under 45% occurring only once. The sample taken for sequencing was peripheral blood or thyroid tissue (not recorded which). The origin of the receptors is an adult man with Graves' disease, either hyperthyroidism or ophthalmopathy (not recorded which). Each CDR3 is given with its conserved first and last residue. A D gene is named only where the DNA matches it firmly. Expanded clones are given a class, and other clones once, few, many or no size at all.

cdr3_aa: CASTQLPGQAFNYGYTF
cdr3_nt: TGTGCCAGTACTCAACTCCCCGGACAGGCCTTTAACTATGGCTACACCTTC
d_call: TRBD1
v_call: TRBV19
j_call: TRBJ1-2
clone_size: -
cdr3_length: 17

cdr3_aa: CASSEVGTGPYGYTF
cdr3_nt: TGTGCCAGCAGTGAAGTAGGGACAGGGCCTTATGGCTACACCTTC
d_call: TRBD1
v_call: TRBV2
j_call: TRBJ1-2
clone_size: many
cdr3_length: 15

cdr3_aa: CASSYPGGRAWEQYF
cdr3_nt: TGTGCCAGCAGTTACCCCGGAGGGAGGGCCTGGGAGCAGTACTTC
d_call: TRBD2
v_call: TRBV2
j_call: TRBJ2-7
clone_size: few
cdr3_length: 15

cdr3_aa: CASSQGLAGGPYEQYF
cdr3_nt: TGCGCCAGCAGCCAAGGGCTAGCGGGAGGGCCATACGAGCAGTACTTC
d_call: TRBD2
v_call: TRBV14
j_call: TRBJ2-7
clone_size: few
cdr3_length: 16

cdr3_aa: CASPTSRVRQPQHF
cdr3_nt: TGTGCCAGCCCGACTTCAAGGGTAAGACAGCCCCAGCATTTT
d_call: -
v_call: TRBV9
j_call: TRBJ1-5
clone_size: -
cdr3_length: 14

cdr3_aa: CSERGLAGLAFTGELFF
cdr3_nt: TGCAGCGAGAGAGGACTAGCGGGACTAGCGTTCACCGGGGAGCTGTTTTTT
d_call: TRBD2
v_call: TRBV29-1
j_call: TRBJ2-2
clone_size: -
cdr3_length: 17

cdr3_aa: CASSYDRLYSNQPQHF
cdr3_nt: TGTGCCAGCAGCTATGACAGATTGTATAGCAATCAGCCCCAGCATTTT
d_call: -
v_call: TRBV12-3/TRBV12-4
j_call: TRBJ1-5
clone_size: -
cdr3_length: 16

cdr3_aa: CASRDSGRETQYF
cdr3_nt: TGTGCCAGTAGAGACAGTGGAAGAGAGACCCAGTACTTC
d_call: -
v_call: TRBV19
j_call: TRBJ2-5
clone_size: -
cdr3_length: 13

cdr3_aa: CASSPGTAFNTF
cdr3_nt: TGTGCCAGTAGTCCGGGGACAGCGTTTAACACCTTC
d_call: TRBD1
v_call: TRBV19
j_call: TRBJ1-2
clone_size: many
cdr3_length: 12

cdr3_aa: CASCVNSGTSYGYTF
cdr3_nt: TGTGCCAGCTGTGTCAATTCAGGGACTTCCTATGGCTACACCTTC
d_call: -
v_call: TRBV2
j_call: TRBJ1-2
clone_size: few
cdr3_length: 15

cdr3_aa: CASRPDFLYTGELFF
cdr3_nt: TGTGCCAGCAGGCCAGACTTCCTTTACACCGGGGAGCTGTTTTTT
d_call: -
v_call: TRBV6-1
j_call: TRBJ2-2
clone_size: -
cdr3_length: 15

cdr3_aa: CVSSLAAWGTEAFF
cdr3_nt: TGCGTCAGCAGCTTGGCCGCGTGGGGTACTGAAGCTTTCTTT
d_call: -
v_call: TRBV5-1
j_call: TRBJ1-1
clone_size: -
cdr3_length: 14

cdr3_aa: CATSDPPGTYGYTF
cdr3_nt: TGTGCCACCAGTGATCCGCCAGGGACCTATGGCTACACCTTC
d_call: -
v_call: TRBV24-1
j_call: TRBJ1-2
clone_size: many
cdr3_length: 14

cdr3_aa: CSVGGQGNQPQHF
cdr3_nt: TGCAGCGTTGGGGGACAGGGCAATCAGCCCCAGCATTTT
d_call: TRBD1
v_call: TRBV29-1
j_call: TRBJ1-5
clone_size: many
cdr3_length: 13

cdr3_aa: CSVDGLAGVNEQYF
cdr3_nt: TGCAGCGTTGATGGGCTAGCGGGAGTTAACGAGCAGTACTTC
d_call: TRBD2
v_call: TRBV29-1
j_call: TRBJ2-7
clone_size: many
cdr3_length: 14

cdr3_aa: CARLGPEAPLHF
cdr3_nt: TGTGCCAGGCTAGGTCCGGAGGCACCCCTCCACTTT
d_call: -
v_call: TRBV27
j_call: TRBJ1-6
clone_size: few
cdr3_length: 12

cdr3_aa: CASSALLAPETQYF
cdr3_nt: TGCGCCAGCAGTGCCCTCCTAGCTCCCGAGACCCAGTACTTC
d_call: -
v_call: TRBV10-2
j_call: TRBJ2-5
clone_size: many
cdr3_length: 14

cdr3_aa: CASGLSGDEKLFF
cdr3_nt: TGTGCTAGTGGTTTGTCAGGGGACGAAAAACTGTTTTTT
d_call: -
v_call: TRBV25-1
j_call: TRBJ1-4
clone_size: -
cdr3_length: 13

cdr3_aa: CASSQAYNSGAEAFF
cdr3_nt: TGCGCCAGCAGCCAGGCGTATAACTCGGGCGCTGAAGCTTTCTTT
d_call: -
v_call: TRBV4-3
j_call: TRBJ1-1
clone_size: -
cdr3_length: 15

cdr3_aa: CSVFLQGRDEAFF
cdr3_nt: TGCAGCGTTTTCCTACAGGGGAGGGATGAAGCTTTCTTT
d_call: TRBD1
v_call: TRBV29-1
j_call: TRBJ1-1
clone_size: few
cdr3_length: 13

cdr3_aa: CASRGDRGGEQYF
cdr3_nt: TGTGCCAGCAGAGGGGACAGGGGTGGCGAGCAGTACTTC
d_call: TRBD1
v_call: TRBV5-4
j_call: TRBJ2-7
clone_size: few
cdr3_length: 13

cdr3_aa: CASSYSIAEQYF
cdr3_nt: TGTGCCAGCAGTTACTCGATAGCTGAGCAGTACTTC
d_call: -
v_call: TRBV6-5
j_call: TRBJ2-7
clone_size: -
cdr3_length: 12

cdr3_aa: CASSPDTFSNQPQHF
cdr3_nt: TGTGCCAGCAGTCCCGACACCTTTAGCAATCAGCCCCAGCATTTT
d_call: -
v_call: TRBV6-5
j_call: TRBJ1-5
clone_size: few
cdr3_length: 15

cdr3_aa: CSATSGPMNTEAFF
cdr3_nt: TGCAGTGCAACATCAGGGCCCATGAACACTGAAGCTTTCTTT
d_call: -
v_call: TRBV20-1
j_call: TRBJ1-1
clone_size: -
cdr3_length: 14

cdr3_aa: CATSRGWGTGGYEQYF
cdr3_nt: TGTGCCACCAGCAGAGGGTGGGGGACAGGGGGGTACGAGCAGTACTTC
d_call: TRBD1
v_call: TRBV15
j_call: TRBJ2-7
clone_size: -
cdr3_length: 16

cdr3_aa: CASSLAGDDSPLHF
cdr3_nt: TGTGCCAGCAGCTTGGCTGGGGACGACTCACCCCTCCACTTT
d_call: -
v_call: TRBV7-2
j_call: TRBJ1-6
clone_size: -
cdr3_length: 14

cdr3_aa: CPSSLALGSQETQYF
cdr3_nt: TGTCCCAGCAGCTTAGCTCTTGGCTCACAAGAGACCCAGTACTTC
d_call: -
v_call: TRBV7-9
j_call: TRBJ2-5
clone_size: -
cdr3_length: 15

cdr3_aa: CASSTIPYEQYF
cdr3_nt: TGTGCCAGCAGCACCATTCCGTACGAGCAGTACTTC
d_call: -
v_call: TRBV7-8
j_call: TRBJ2-7
clone_size: many
cdr3_length: 12

cdr3_aa: CARGQRDYGYTF
cdr3_nt: TGTGCCAGGGGACAGCGTGACTATGGCTACACCTTC
d_call: TRBD1
v_call: TRBV2
j_call: TRBJ1-2
clone_size: many
cdr3_length: 12

cdr3_aa: CATSSILEQSSGNTIYF
cdr3_nt: TGTGCCACCAGCAGTATCCTCGAACAGAGCTCTGGAAACACCATATATTTT
d_call: -
v_call: TRBV15
j_call: TRBJ1-3
clone_size: -
cdr3_length: 17

cdr3_aa: CASSLYQHYGYTF
cdr3_nt: TGTGCCAGCAGCTTGTACCAGCACTATGGCTACACCTTC
d_call: -
v_call: TRBV7-8
j_call: TRBJ1-2
clone_size: many
cdr3_length: 13

cdr3_aa: CSVEVGRATYEQYF
cdr3_nt: TGCAGCGTTGAAGTAGGAAGAGCCACCTACGAGCAGTACTTC
d_call: -
v_call: TRBV29-1
j_call: TRBJ2-7
clone_size: -
cdr3_length: 14

cdr3_aa: CASSFGGEYNSPLHF
cdr3_nt: TGTGCCAGCAGCTTTGGGGGAGAGTATAATTCACCCCTCCACTTT
d_call: -
v_call: TRBV7-9
j_call: TRBJ1-6
clone_size: many
cdr3_length: 15